The 15 T cell receptor beta chains given below trace back to one sample, sequenced in a study of tumor and adjacent non-tumor tissue in lung cancer. Three rounds of nested PCR, following a modified ARM-PCR protocol, produced the TCRbeta library. In TCRdb, the multiplex PCR reads were re-called with MiXCR into one record per CDR3 protein. Of under 95,000 distinct CDR3 sequences listed, approximately 57% are singletons. No cell sorting was done before RNA was extracted from the tissue. Sequencing was carried out using lung tumor tissue. These TCRs come from a man aged 65 to 85 with non-small cell lung cancer.

This clonotype was detected only a few times. An end of the junction differs from the germline gene, which may be a read error. The chain recombines TRBV20-1 with TRBJ2-1, with TRBD2 identical over 14 bases. The CDR3 totals 17 residues. CDR1 and CDR2 from the germline V gene are DFQATT and SNEGSKA (reference sequence). CDR3 residues: CSTSLLQGLAGVNEQFF. In DNA, the CDR3 is TGCAGTACTAGCTTACTGCAGGGACTAGCGGGAGTCAATGAGCAGTTCTTC.

As concerns this clonotype: Its ends do not fully match the called genes, so a read error is possible. The V and J genes are TRBV28 and TRBJ2-5; D could derive from TRBD1 or TRBD2 (6 bases each). Germline CDR1 reads MDHEN; CDR2 reads SYDVKM. The CDR3 sequence is 15 residues long. Here the CDR3 DNA reads TGTGCTAACAGTTTACACAGGGAGAGTCGGGAGACCCAATACTTC. Encoded protein: CANSLHRESRETQYF.

Turning to this clonotype: One end of the junction varies from germline; a read error may be responsible. V is TRBV4-1 and J is TRBJ2-3; no definite D call. The CDR3 runs 14 residues. Germline assignment: CDR1 MGHRA and CDR2 YSYEKL. The CDR3 is CAGSQGRITDTQYF. CDR3 nucleotides: TGCGCCGGCAGCCAAGGTAGGATAACAGATACGCAGTATTTT.

The chain links TRBV28 to TRBJ2-3; 10 bases line up with TRBD1. Germline loops: CDR1 MDHEN, CDR2 SYDVKM. Losses at the gene ends were 6 bases for V and 4 bases for J; bases not matched to a gene: 4. This CDR3 is built from 14 residues. CDR3 loop: CASRGQGRSDTQYF. For the CDR3, the DNA is TGTGCCAGCAGGGGACAGGGGCGATCAGATACGCAGTATTTT.

In regard to this clonotype: A much larger clone differs from this one at a single base, so this may be a read error. The chain employs TRBV6-5 and TRBJ2-2, with 9 bases fitting TRBD2. This CDR3 comprises 16 residues. Germline loops: CDR1 MNHEY, CDR2 SVGAGI. The CDR3 region is CASSFLSGRGTGGLFF. Written as DNA, the CDR3 is TGTGCCAGCAGTTTCCTTAGCGGGAGAGGTACCGGGGGGCTGTTTTTT.

This clonotype was seen many times. The gene calls are TRBV5-1 and TRBJ2-7, with D unresolved. Trimming cost V 0 bases and J 0 bases, with 7 bases left between them. The germline V gene encodes CDR1 SGHRS and CDR2 YFSETQ. This CDR3 region has 14 residues. This CDR3 reads CASSLATSSYEQYF. The CDR3 coding sequence is TGCGCCAGCAGCTTGGCGACCAGCTCCTACGAGCAGTACTTC.

This clonotype was recorded many times. The V and J genes are TRBV6-6 and TRBJ2-2; tentative D call: TRBD2 (6 bases). The CDR3 runs 14 residues. Looked up from germline, CDR1 is MNHNY and CDR2 is SVGAGI (reference sequence). Trimming took off 6 bases at V and 10 bases at J, with 18 bases between the two ends. This CDR3 is CASRGGRVAEELFF. The CDR3 bases are TGTGCCAGCAGGGGAGGCAGGGTCGCCGAGGAGCTGTTTTTT.

As regards this clonotype: The junction and the germline gene differ at one end; a read error may be behind it. V is TRBV6-6 and J is TRBJ2-7; D gene uncertain. This CDR3 spans 15 amino acids. CDR1 is MNHNY, CDR2 SVGAGI, per germline (reference sequence). CDR3 residues: CTSTPLGSSFYEQYF. The CDR3 nucleotides read TGTACCAGCACCCCCCTTGGTAGTTCATTCTACGAGCAGTACTTC.

Ten or more counts support this clonotype. This chain links TRBV28 with TRBJ1-4; no reliable D call. From germline, CDR1 is MDHEN and CDR2 SYDVKM. The CDR3 extends over 14 amino acids. The V and J ends lost 4 bases and 4 bases respectively, with 10 bases between them. The CDR3 sequence: CASSSGGYNEKLFF. The CDR3 DNA sequence: TGTGCCAGCAGTTCTGGCGGATATAATGAAAAACTGTTTTTT.

With regard to this clonotype: At one of its ends the junction is not consistent with the germline gene, which may arise from a read error. The chain has TRBV6-5 and TRBJ1-6; D might be TRBD1 (6 bases). The length of the CDR3 is 21 residues. The germline V gene encodes CDR1 MNHEY and CDR2 SVGAGI. CDR3 in DNA: TGTGCCAGCAGTTACTCGGGGTTGGGGGGGGCGAAAAGCACCTATAATTCACACCTCCACTTC. This codes for CASSYSGLGGAKSTYNSHLHF.

Remarks on this clonotype: A junction end diverges from the germline sequence, so it may reflect a read error. The CDR3 DNA sequence: TGTGTCAGCAGCGGGGGACCGGTAACAGATACACAGTATTTT. The encoded protein is CVSSGGPVTDTQYF. The chain combines TRBV6-5 with TRBJ2-3, with 8 bases identical to TRBD2. CDR3 length: 14 amino acids. CDR1 and CDR2 (germline): MNHEY, SVGAGI.

Notes on this clonotype: Its ends do not fully match the called genes, so a read error is possible. The chain recombines TRBV5-4 with TRBJ2-3; D is ambiguous. The CDR3 is 13 residues long. Germline CDR1 is SGHNT and CDR2 is YYREEE (reference sequence). In DNA, the CDR3 is TGTGCCACCAGCGTTGACACCATAGATGCGCAGTATTTT. Residues: CATSVDTIDAQYF.

Comment on this clonotype: As the CDR3 is not closed by the conserved phenylalanine or tryptophan, this likely results from a read error. The V and J genes are TRBV2 and TRBJ2-5; TRBD2 aligns across 7 bases. CDR1 and CDR2 (germline): SNHLY, FYNNEI. The CDR3 is 13 residues long. Trimming cost V 5 bases and J 5 bases; bases outside gene matches: 5. CDR3 sequence (DNA): TGTGCCAGCAGTAGGACTAGTCTTGAGACCCAGTACCTC. Protein product: CASSRTSLETQYL.

A word on this clonotype: A much bigger clone sits one base away, suggesting this may be a read error. The CDR3, as DNA: TGTGCCAGCAGCTTAGAGGGTAGGTTCGGCTACACCTTC. It yields the protein CASSLEGRFGYTF. The chain combines TRBV11-2 with TRBJ1-2; D not certain. There are 13 residues in the CDR3. The germline V gene encodes CDR1 SGHAT and CDR2 FQNNGV. Trimming stripped 0 bases from V and 8 bases from J, with 10 bases between.

This clonotype has only a few counts. It may be a read error: a sequence one base away is much more abundant. The J gene is TRBJ2-7, the V gene TRBV10-3, with D perhaps matching TRBD2 (7 bases). This CDR3 contains 11 residues. The germline V gene has CDR1 ENHRY and CDR2 SYGVKD. V was pared by 8 bases and J by 9 bases, with 14 bases between. The CDR3 DNA sequence: TGTGCCATCGGGGGGGGGCAAGGGCAGTACTTC. Protein: CAIGGGQGQYF.